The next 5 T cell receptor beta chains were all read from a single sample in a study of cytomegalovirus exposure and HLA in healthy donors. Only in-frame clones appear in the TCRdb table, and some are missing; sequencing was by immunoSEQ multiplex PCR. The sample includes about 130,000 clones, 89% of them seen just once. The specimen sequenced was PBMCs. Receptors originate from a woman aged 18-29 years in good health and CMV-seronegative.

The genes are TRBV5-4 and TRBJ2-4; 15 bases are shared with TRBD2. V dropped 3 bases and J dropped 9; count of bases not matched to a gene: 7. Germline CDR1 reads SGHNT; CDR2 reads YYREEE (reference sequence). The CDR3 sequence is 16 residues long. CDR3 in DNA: TGTGCCAGCAGCTCGGGACTAGCGGGGGGTGATGCCATTCAGTACTTC. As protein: CASSSGLAGGDAIQYF.

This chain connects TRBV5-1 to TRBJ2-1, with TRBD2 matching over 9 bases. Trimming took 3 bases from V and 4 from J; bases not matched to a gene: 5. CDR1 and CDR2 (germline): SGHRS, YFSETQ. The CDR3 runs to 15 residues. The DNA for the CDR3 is TGCGCCAGCAGCTACCTAGCGGGGTTTTACAATGAGCAGTTCTTC. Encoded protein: CASSYLAGFYNEQFF.

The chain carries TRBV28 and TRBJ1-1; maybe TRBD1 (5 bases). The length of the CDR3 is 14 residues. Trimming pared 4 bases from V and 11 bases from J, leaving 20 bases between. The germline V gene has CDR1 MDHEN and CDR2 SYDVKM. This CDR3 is CASSSWGGVFVAFF. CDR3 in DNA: TGTGCCAGCAGTTCTTGGGGCGGGGTGTTTGTCGCTTTCTTT. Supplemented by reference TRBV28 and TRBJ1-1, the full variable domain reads DVKVTQSSRYLVKRTGEKVFLECVQDMDHENMFWYRQDPGLGLRLIYFSYDVKMKEKGDIPEGYSVSREKKERFSLILESASTNQTSMYLCASSSWGGVFVAFFGQGTRLTVV.

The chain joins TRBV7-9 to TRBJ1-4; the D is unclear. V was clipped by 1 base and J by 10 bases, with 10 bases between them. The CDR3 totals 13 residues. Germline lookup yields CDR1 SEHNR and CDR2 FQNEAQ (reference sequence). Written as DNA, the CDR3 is TGTGCCAGCAGCTTAGGGGGAGAGGGAAAACTGTTTTTT. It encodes CASSLGGEGKLFF.

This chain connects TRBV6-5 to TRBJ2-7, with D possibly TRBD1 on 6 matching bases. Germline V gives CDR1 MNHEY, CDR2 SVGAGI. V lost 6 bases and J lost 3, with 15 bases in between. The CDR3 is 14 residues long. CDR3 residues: CASRAQGFGYEQYF. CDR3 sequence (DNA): TGTGCCAGCAGAGCACAGGGATTTGGCTACGAGCAGTACTTC.